This is a list of T cell receptor beta chains from one sample in a study of T cells after posttransplantation cyclophosphamide. TCRdb keeps only in-frame clones here, not all; method: immunoSEQ multiplex PCR. This sample includes around 28,000 clones with no singletons; its ten biggest clones take up approximately 3%. The sample comprised PBMCs. The receptors shown here come from a woman aged 55 to 70 in good health, CMV-negative, and a related stem cell transplant donor. The CDR3 runs from the conserved cysteine through the conserved F or W. Fields, in order: CDR3 protein, CDR3 DNA, J gene, clone size, V gene, D gene. A D gene is named only where the DNA matches it firmly. Clone size is given for some rows only: seen once, a few or many times, or a class if the clone is expanded.

CDR3 protein: CASGRNYGYTF
CDR3 DNA: TGTGCCAGTGGCCGAAACTATGGCTACACCTTC
J gene: TRBJ1-2
clone size: -
V gene: TRBV28
D gene: -

CDR3 protein: CASSFSGIRGEDTIYF
CDR3 DNA: TGTGCCAGCAGTTTTAGTGGCATCAGGGGGGAGGACACCATATATTTT
J gene: TRBJ1-3
clone size: many
V gene: TRBV12-3/TRBV12-4
D gene: TRBD1

CDR3 protein: CSVEGTSGSTDTQYF
CDR3 DNA: TGCAGCGTTGAAGGGACTAGCGGGAGCACAGATACGCAGTATTTT
J gene: TRBJ2-3
clone size: few
V gene: TRBV29-1
D gene: TRBD2

CDR3 protein: CASSHGTSGRTGELFF
CDR3 DNA: TGTGCCAGCAGCCATGGGACTAGCGGAAGGACCGGGGAGCTGTTTTTT
J gene: TRBJ2-2
clone size: many
V gene: TRBV7-2
D gene: TRBD2

CDR3 protein: CASSLGLQGGADTQYF
CDR3 DNA: TGCGCCAGCAGCTTGGGTCTACAGGGGGGGGCAGATACGCAGTATTTT
J gene: TRBJ2-3
clone size: many
V gene: TRBV5-1
D gene: -

CDR3 protein: CASERLGAANYGYTF
CDR3 DNA: TGTGCCAGCGAGCGATTGGGGGCGGCTAACTATGGCTACACCTTC
J gene: TRBJ1-2
clone size: many
V gene: TRBV5-4
D gene: -

CDR3 protein: CRATGWVGQYF
CDR3 DNA: TGCAGGGCCACAGGGTGGGTTGGGCAGTACTTC
J gene: TRBJ2-7
clone size: few
V gene: TRBV20-1
D gene: -

CDR3 protein: CASRRIRGGHEQFF
CDR3 DNA: TGTGCCTCGCGGCGTATACGGGGGGGTCATGAGCAGTTCTTC
J gene: TRBJ2-1
clone size: many
V gene: TRBV11-2
D gene: TRBD2

CDR3 protein: CASSRGTEAFF
CDR3 DNA: TGTGCCAGCAGTAGGGGGACTGAAGCTTTCTTT
J gene: TRBJ1-1
clone size: many
V gene: TRBV6-2/TRBV6-3
D gene: -

CDR3 protein: CAWSVRDSNGYTF
CDR3 DNA: TGTGCCTGGAGTGTACGGGACAGTAATGGCTACACCTTC
J gene: TRBJ1-2
clone size: -
V gene: TRBV30
D gene: TRBD1

CDR3 protein: CATSGTGIKTQYF
CDR3 DNA: TGTGCCACTTCCGGGACAGGGATAAAGACCCAGTACTTC
J gene: TRBJ2-5
clone size: -
V gene: TRBV19
D gene: TRBD1

CDR3 protein: CASSLGASGGQSTDTQYF
CDR3 DNA: TGCGCCAGCAGCTTGGGGGCTAGCGGGGGCCAAAGCACAGATACGCAGTATTTT
J gene: TRBJ2-3
clone size: -
V gene: TRBV5-1
D gene: TRBD2

CDR3 protein: CASSPGTGGIGTQYF
CDR3 DNA: TGTGCCAGCAGTCCCGGGACAGGGGGCATAGGTACGCAGTATTTT
J gene: TRBJ2-3
clone size: -
V gene: TRBV28
D gene: TRBD1

CDR3 protein: CASTPKGGILNTEAFF
CDR3 DNA: TGTGCCAGCACCCCAAAAGGGGGCATCTTGAACACTGAAGCTTTCTTT
J gene: TRBJ1-1
clone size: many
V gene: TRBV9
D gene: TRBD1

CDR3 protein: CASRSRVGETQYF
CDR3 DNA: TGTGCCAGCAGGAGCAGGGTCGGAGAGACCCAGTACTTC
J gene: TRBJ2-5
clone size: -
V gene: TRBV6-1
D gene: -

CDR3 protein: CASSLRTGVRTGELFF
CDR3 DNA: TGCGCCAGCAGCTTGAGGACAGGGGTACGCACCGGGGAGCTGTTTTTT
J gene: TRBJ2-2
clone size: many
V gene: TRBV5-1
D gene: TRBD1

CDR3 protein: CASVLGAQAEQFF
CDR3 DNA: TGTGCCAGCGTACTAGGAGCCCAGGCTGAGCAGTTCTTC
J gene: TRBJ2-1
clone size: many
V gene: TRBV6-6
D gene: -

CDR3 protein: CASSIGGTGGYYGYTF
CDR3 DNA: TGTGCCAGTAGTATAGGAGGGACAGGGGGCTACTATGGCTACACCTTC
J gene: TRBJ1-2
clone size: many
V gene: TRBV19
D gene: TRBD1

CDR3 protein: CASSLLGTGRNEQFF
CDR3 DNA: TGTGCCAGCAGCTTATTGGGGACAGGGCGCAATGAGCAGTTCTTC
J gene: TRBJ2-1
clone size: many
V gene: TRBV28
D gene: TRBD1

CDR3 protein: CASSLTLESFF
CDR3 DNA: TGTGCCAGCAGCCTGACACTGGAATCGTTCTTC
J gene: TRBJ2-1
clone size: many
V gene: TRBV7-9
D gene: -

CDR3 protein: CASSPAGAGEQYF
CDR3 DNA: TGTGCCAGCAGCCCAGCGGGGGCGGGGGAGCAGTACTTC
J gene: TRBJ2-7
clone size: few
V gene: TRBV7-3
D gene: TRBD2

CDR3 protein: CASSPLPGGYSYEQYF
CDR3 DNA: TGTGCCAGCAGTCCGTTACCAGGGGGATACTCCTACGAGCAGTACTTC
J gene: TRBJ2-7
clone size: -
V gene: TRBV12-3/TRBV12-4
D gene: TRBD1

CDR3 protein: CASAGTGGSPLHF
CDR3 DNA: TGTGCCAGCGCCGGGACAGGGGGCTCACCCCTCCACTTT
J gene: TRBJ1-6
clone size: many
V gene: TRBV6-2/TRBV6-3
D gene: TRBD1

CDR3 protein: CASSSRPTGIHYEQYF
CDR3 DNA: TGTGCCAGCAGTTCCCGCCCGACAGGGATACACTACGAGCAGTACTTC
J gene: TRBJ2-7
clone size: few
V gene: TRBV27
D gene: TRBD1

CDR3 protein: CASRGNTEAFF
CDR3 DNA: TGTGCCAGCCGGGGGAACACTGAAGCTTTCTTT
J gene: TRBJ1-1
clone size: many
V gene: TRBV28
D gene: -

CDR3 protein: CASSSGYGAGNQPQHF
CDR3 DNA: TGTGCCAGTAGCTCCGGTTATGGGGCTGGCAATCAGCCCCAGCATTTT
J gene: TRBJ1-5
clone size: many
V gene: TRBV19
D gene: -

CDR3 protein: CASSSGLAGGVHEQYF
CDR3 DNA: TGTGCCAGCAGTTCGGGACTAGCGGGGGGCGTCCACGAGCAGTACTTC
J gene: TRBJ2-7
clone size: many
V gene: TRBV27
D gene: TRBD2

CDR3 protein: CASSWDSAYEQYF
CDR3 DNA: TGTGCCAGCAGCTGGGACTCAGCCTACGAGCAGTACTTC
J gene: TRBJ2-7
clone size: many
V gene: TRBV5-6
D gene: -

CDR3 protein: CASSRDSFGNGYTF
CDR3 DNA: -
J gene: TRBJ1-2
clone size: many
V gene: TRBV7-2
D gene: -

CDR3 protein: CASSSGTGETQYF
CDR3 DNA: TGCGCCAGCAGCTCCGGGACAGGGGAGACCCAGTACTTC
J gene: TRBJ2-5
clone size: -
V gene: TRBV5-1
D gene: TRBD1

CDR3 protein: CASSPSTSGGTGELFF
CDR3 DNA: TGTGCCAGCAGTCCGTCGACTAGCGGGGGGACCGGGGAGCTGTTTTTT
J gene: TRBJ2-2
clone size: many
V gene: TRBV5-4
D gene: TRBD2

CDR3 protein: CASRGAWGNTEAFF
CDR3 DNA: TGTGCCAGCAGGGGGGCGTGGGGGAACACTGAAGCTTTCTTT
J gene: TRBJ1-1
clone size: many
V gene: TRBV27
D gene: -

CDR3 protein: CASSQDSYRVAGNTIYF
CDR3 DNA: TGTGCCAGCAGCCAAGACTCCTACAGGGTGGCTGGAAACACCATATATTTT
J gene: TRBJ1-3
clone size: many
V gene: TRBV4-2
D gene: -

CDR3 protein: CAFSSQGTGELFF
CDR3 DNA: TGTGCCTTCTCATCTCAGGGAACCGGGGAGCTGTTTTTT
J gene: TRBJ2-2
clone size: -
V gene: TRBV30
D gene: -

CDR3 protein: CASRLDRPGADTQYF
CDR3 DNA: TGTGCCAGCAGACTTGATCGCCCGGGGGCAGATACGCAGTATTTT
J gene: TRBJ2-3
clone size: many
V gene: TRBV6-2/TRBV6-3
D gene: -

CDR3 protein: CASSLGGQGSYGYTF
CDR3 DNA: TGTGCCAGCAGCCTAGGTGGGCAGGGCTCCTATGGCTACACCTTC
J gene: TRBJ1-2
clone size: many
V gene: TRBV7-2
D gene: -

CDR3 protein: CASSVQGYNTGELFF
CDR3 DNA: TGTGCCAGCAGCGTGCAGGGTTACAACACCGGGGAGCTGTTTTTT
J gene: TRBJ2-2
clone size: many
V gene: TRBV9
D gene: -

CDR3 protein: CASSFPGGREQFF
CDR3 DNA: TGTGCCAGCAGCTTTCCGGGGGGCCGGGAGCAGTTCTTC
J gene: TRBJ2-1
clone size: many
V gene: TRBV5-4
D gene: -

CDR3 protein: CASSSGLDVNEQFF
CDR3 DNA: TGTGCCAGCAGTTCGGGACTAGACGTCAATGAGCAGTTCTTC
J gene: TRBJ2-1
clone size: many
V gene: TRBV12-3/TRBV12-4
D gene: TRBD2

CDR3 protein: CASSYGTDNNNEQFF
CDR3 DNA: TGTGCCAGCAGTTACGGGACAGACAACAACAATGAGCAGTTCTTC
J gene: TRBJ2-1
clone size: many
V gene: TRBV6-2/TRBV6-3
D gene: TRBD1

CDR3 protein: CASSLVEGSVGGYTF
CDR3 DNA: TGTGCCAGCAGCTTAGTTGAGGGGTCTGTGGGGGGCTACACCTTC
J gene: TRBJ1-2
clone size: many
V gene: TRBV7-2
D gene: -

CDR3 protein: CASSLYQGPYGYTF
CDR3 DNA: TGTGCCAGCAGCTTATATCAGGGCCCCTATGGCTACACCTTC
J gene: TRBJ1-2
clone size: many
V gene: TRBV7-2
D gene: -

CDR3 protein: CASNPTSGSYEQYF
CDR3 DNA: TGTGCCAGCAACCCAACTAGCGGTTCCTACGAGCAGTACTTC
J gene: TRBJ2-7
clone size: many
V gene: TRBV2
D gene: TRBD2